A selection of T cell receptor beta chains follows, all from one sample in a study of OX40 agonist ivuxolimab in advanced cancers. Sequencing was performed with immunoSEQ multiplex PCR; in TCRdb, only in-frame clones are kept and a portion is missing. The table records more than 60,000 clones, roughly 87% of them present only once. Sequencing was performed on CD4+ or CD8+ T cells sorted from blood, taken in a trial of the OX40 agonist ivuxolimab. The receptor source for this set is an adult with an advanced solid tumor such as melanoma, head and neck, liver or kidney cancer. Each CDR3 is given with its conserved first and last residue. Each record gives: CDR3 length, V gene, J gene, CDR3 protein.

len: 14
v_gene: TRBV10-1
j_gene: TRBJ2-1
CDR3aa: CASTRAGHNNEQFF

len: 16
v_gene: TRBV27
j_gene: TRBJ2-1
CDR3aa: CASSLVAGGPSNEQFF

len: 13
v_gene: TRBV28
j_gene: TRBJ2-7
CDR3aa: CASRGDFTYEQYF

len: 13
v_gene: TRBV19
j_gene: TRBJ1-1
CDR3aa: CASSDRGNTEAFF

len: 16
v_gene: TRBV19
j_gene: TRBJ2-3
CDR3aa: CASRTSGTYSTDTQYF

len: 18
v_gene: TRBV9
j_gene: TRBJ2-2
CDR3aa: CASSIGLAVYANTGELFF

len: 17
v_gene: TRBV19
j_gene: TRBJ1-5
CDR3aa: CASTSGLYRNQDQPQHF

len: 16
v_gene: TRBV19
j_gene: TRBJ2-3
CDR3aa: CASSIDLTGGTDTQYF

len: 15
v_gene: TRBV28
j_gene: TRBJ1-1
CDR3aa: CASSFSGGERTEAFF

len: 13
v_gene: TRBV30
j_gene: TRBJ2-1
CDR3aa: CAWSPGLPGEQFF

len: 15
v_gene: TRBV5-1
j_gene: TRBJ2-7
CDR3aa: CASSLNVGVTYEQYF

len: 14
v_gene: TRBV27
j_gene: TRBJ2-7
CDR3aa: CASRAGKLSYEQYF

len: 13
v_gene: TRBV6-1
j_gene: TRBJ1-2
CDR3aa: CASSESGNLGYTF

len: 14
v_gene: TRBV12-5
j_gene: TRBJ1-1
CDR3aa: CASGPGGMNTEAFF

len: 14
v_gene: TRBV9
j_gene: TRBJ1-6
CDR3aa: CASSVSLYNSPLHF

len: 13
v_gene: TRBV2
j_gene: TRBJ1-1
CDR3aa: CASTQGLNTEAFF

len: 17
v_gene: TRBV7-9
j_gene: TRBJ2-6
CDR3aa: CASSFQRRGSGANVLTF

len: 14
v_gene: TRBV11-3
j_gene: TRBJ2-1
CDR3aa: CASSPGYTYNEQFF

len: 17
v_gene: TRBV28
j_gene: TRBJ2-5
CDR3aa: CASSLGSTGGGQETQYF

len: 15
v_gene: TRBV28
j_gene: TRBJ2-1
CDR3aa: CASSLGGPIYNEQFF

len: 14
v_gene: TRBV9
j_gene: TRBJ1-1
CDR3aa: CASSLTGANTEAFF

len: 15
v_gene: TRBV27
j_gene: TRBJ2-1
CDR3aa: CASSFLGVGHNEQFF

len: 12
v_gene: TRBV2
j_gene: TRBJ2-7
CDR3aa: CASSDLGYEQYF

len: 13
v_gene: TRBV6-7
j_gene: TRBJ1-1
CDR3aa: CASSFRIDTEAFF

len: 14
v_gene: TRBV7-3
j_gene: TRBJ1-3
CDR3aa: CASSLTPGRDTIYF

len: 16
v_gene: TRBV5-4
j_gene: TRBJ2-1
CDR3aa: CASSLGGGSSYNEQFF

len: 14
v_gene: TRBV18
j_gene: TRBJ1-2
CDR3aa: CASSPPWGGTGYTF

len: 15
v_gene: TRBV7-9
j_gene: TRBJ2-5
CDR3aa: CASSPRVAGGETQYF

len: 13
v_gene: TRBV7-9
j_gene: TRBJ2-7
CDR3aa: CASGGTVSYEQYF

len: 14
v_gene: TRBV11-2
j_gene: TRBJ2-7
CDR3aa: CASSLEGTGYEQYF